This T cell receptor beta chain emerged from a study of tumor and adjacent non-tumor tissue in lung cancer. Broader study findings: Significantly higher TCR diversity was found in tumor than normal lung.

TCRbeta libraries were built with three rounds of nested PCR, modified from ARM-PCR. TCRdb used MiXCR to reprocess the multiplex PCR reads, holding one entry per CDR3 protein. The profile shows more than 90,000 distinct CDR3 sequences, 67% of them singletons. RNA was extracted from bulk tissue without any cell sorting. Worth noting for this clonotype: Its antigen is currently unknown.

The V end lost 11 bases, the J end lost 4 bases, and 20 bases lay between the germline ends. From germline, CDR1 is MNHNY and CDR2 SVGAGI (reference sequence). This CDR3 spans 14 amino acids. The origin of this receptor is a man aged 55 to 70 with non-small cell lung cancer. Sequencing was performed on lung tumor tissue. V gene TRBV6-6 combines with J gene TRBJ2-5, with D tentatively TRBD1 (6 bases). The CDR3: CAGCYSAGVETQYF. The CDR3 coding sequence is TGTGCCGGCTGTTACTCAGCAGGGGTAGAGACCCAGTACTTC.